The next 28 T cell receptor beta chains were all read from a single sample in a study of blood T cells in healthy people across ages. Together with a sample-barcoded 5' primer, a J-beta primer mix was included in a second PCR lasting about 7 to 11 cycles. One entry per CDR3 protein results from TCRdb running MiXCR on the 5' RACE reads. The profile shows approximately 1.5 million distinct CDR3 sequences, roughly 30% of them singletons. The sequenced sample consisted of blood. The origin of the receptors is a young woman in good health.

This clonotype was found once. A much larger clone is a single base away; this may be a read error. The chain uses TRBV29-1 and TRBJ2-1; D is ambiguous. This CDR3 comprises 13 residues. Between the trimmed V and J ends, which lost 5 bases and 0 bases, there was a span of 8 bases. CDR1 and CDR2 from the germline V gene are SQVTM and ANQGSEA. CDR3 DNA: TGCAGCGTTCCAGCGCGCTCCTACAATGAGCAGTTCTTC. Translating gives CSVPARSYNEQFF.

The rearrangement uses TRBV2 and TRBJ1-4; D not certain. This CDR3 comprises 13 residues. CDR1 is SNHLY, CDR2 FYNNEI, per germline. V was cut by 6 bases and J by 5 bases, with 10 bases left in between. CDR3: CASRDGWNEKLFF. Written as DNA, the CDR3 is TGTGCCAGCAGGGACGGATGGAATGAAAAACTGTTTTTT.

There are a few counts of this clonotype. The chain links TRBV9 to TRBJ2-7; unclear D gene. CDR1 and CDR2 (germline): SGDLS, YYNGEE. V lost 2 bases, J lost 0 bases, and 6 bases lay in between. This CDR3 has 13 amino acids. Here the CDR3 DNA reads TGTGCCAGCAGCGTGGGTTACTCCTACGAGCAGTACTTC. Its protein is CASSVGYSYEQYF.

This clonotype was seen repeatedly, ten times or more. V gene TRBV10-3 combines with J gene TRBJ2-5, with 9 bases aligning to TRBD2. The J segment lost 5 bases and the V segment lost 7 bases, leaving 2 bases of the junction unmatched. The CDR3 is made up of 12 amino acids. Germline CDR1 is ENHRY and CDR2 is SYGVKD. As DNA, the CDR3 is TGTGCCATCAATGCGGGAGGGGAGACCCAGTACTTC. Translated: CAINAGGETQYF.

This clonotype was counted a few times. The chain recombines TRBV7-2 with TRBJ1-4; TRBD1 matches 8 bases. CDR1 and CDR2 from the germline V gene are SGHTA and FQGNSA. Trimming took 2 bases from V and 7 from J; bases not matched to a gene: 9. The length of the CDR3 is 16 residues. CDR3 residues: CASSLWAGGESEKLFF. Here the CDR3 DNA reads TGTGCCAGCAGCTTATGGGCAGGGGGCGAGAGTGAAAAACTGTTTTTT.

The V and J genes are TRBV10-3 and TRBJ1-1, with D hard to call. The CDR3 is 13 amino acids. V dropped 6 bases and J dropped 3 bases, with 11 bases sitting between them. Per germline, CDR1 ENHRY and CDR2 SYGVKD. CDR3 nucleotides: TGTGCCATCAGCCCCGCTGCGGACACTGAAGCTTTCTTT. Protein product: CAISPAADTEAFF.

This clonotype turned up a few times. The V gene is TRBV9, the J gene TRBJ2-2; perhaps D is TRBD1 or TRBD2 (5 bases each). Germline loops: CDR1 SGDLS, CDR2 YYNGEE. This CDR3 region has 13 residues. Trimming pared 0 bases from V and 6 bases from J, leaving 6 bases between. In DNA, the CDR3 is TGTGCCAGCAGCGTAGGAGGGGCCGGGGAGCTGTTTTTT. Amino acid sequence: CASSVGGAGELFF. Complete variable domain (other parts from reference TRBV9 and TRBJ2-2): DSGVTQTPKHLITATGQRVTLRCSPRSGDLSVYWYQQSLDQGLQFLIQYYNGEERAKGNILERFSAQQFPDLHSELNLSSLELGDSALYFCASSVGGAGELFFGEGSRLTVL.

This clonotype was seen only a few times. The CDR3 sequence is CASSRLGAVQETQYF. CDR3 DNA sequence: TGCGCCAGCAGCCGCCTTGGGGCGGTCCAAGAGACCCAGTACTTC. The V gene is TRBV4-1, the J gene TRBJ2-5, with a weak D call TRBD1 (5 bases). CDR1 and CDR2 from the germline V gene are MGHRA and YSYEKL. Trimming removed 4 bases from V and 1 base from J, with 13 bases in between. The CDR3 has 15 amino acids.

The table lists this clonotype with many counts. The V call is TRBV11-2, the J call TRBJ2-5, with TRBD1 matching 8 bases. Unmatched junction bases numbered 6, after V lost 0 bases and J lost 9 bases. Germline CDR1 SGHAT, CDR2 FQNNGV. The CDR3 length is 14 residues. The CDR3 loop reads CASSLESGGRSQYF. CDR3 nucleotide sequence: TGTGCCAGCAGCTTAGAATCAGGGGGCCGGTCCCAGTACTTC.

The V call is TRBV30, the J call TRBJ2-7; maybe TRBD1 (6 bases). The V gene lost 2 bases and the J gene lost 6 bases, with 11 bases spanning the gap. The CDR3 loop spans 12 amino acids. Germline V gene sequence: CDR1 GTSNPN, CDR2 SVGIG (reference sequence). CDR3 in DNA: TGTGCCTGGAGTCCAACAGGGACCGAGCAGTACTTC. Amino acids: CAWSPTGTEQYF.

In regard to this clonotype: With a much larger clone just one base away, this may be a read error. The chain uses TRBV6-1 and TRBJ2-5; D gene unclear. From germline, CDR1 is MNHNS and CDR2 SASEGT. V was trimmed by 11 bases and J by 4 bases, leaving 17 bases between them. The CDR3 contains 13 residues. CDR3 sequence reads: CACTNPLLETQYF. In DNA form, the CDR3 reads TGTGCCTGCACCAACCCCCTACTAGAGACCCAGTACTTC.

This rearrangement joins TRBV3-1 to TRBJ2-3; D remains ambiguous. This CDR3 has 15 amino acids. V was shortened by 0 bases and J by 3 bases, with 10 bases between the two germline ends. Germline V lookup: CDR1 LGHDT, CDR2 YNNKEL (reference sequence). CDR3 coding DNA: TGTGCCAGCAGCCAAGATTCTTATCGGACAGATACGCAGTATTTT. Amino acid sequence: CASSQDSYRTDTQYF.

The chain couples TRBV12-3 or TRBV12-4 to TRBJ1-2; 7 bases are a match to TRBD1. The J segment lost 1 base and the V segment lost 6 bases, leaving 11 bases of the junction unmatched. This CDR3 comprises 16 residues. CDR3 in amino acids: CASRSTGTEINYGYTF. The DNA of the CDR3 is TGTGCCAGCAGGTCCACCGGGACAGAGATTAACTATGGCTACACCTTC.

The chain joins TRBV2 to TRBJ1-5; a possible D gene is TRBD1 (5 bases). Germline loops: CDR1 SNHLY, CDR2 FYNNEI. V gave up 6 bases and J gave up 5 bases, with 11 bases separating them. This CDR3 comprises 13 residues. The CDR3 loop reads CASRGPSYQPQHF. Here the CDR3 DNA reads TGTGCCAGCAGGGGACCATCCTATCAGCCCCAGCATTTT.

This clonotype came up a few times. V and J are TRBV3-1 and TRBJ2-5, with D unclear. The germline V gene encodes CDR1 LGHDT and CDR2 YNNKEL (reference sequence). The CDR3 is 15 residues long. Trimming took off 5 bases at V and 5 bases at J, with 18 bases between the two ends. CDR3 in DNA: TGTGCCAGCAGCACCCCTACTGGGGTTCGGGAGACCCAGTACTTC. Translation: CASSTPTGVRETQYF.

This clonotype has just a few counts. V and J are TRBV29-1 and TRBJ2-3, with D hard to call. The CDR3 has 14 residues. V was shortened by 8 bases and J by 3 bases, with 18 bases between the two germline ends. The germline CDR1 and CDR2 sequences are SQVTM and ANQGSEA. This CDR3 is CSFSGDPWTDTQYF. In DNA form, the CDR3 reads TGCAGCTTTTCTGGAGACCCTTGGACAGATACGCAGTATTTT.

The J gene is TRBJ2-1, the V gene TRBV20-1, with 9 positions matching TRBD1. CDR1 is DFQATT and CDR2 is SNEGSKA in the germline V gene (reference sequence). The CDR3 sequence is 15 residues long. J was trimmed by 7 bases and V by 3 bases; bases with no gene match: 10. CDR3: CSARLGTGSGNEQFF. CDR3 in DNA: TGCAGTGCTAGGTTAGGGACAGGGTCCGGGAATGAGCAGTTCTTC.

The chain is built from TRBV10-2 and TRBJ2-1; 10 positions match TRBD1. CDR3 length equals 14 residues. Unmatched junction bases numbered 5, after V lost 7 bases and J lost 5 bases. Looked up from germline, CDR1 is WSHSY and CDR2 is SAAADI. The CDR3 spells CASNSGTGDNEQFF. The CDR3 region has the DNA TGCGCCAGCAACTCCGGGACAGGGGACAATGAGCAGTTCTTC.

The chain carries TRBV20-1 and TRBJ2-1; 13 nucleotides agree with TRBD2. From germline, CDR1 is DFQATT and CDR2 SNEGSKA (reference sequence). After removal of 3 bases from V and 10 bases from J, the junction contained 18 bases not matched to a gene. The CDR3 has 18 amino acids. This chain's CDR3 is CSASPPPGLAGDPGEQFF. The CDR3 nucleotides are TGCAGTGCTAGCCCCCCCCCAGGACTAGCGGGAGACCCCGGGGAGCAGTTCTTC.

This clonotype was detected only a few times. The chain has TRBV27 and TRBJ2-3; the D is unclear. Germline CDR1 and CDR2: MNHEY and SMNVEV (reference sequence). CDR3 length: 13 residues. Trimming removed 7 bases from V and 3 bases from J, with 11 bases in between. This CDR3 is CASNTDGTDTQYF. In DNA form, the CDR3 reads TGTGCCAGCAATACGGATGGAACAGATACGCAGTATTTT.

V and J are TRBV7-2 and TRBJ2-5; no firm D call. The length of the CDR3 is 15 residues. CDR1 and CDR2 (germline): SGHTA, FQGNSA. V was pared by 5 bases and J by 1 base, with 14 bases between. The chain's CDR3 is CASSRPVVTQETQYF. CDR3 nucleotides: TGTGCCAGCAGCCGTCCCGTGGTCACCCAAGAGACCCAGTACTTC.

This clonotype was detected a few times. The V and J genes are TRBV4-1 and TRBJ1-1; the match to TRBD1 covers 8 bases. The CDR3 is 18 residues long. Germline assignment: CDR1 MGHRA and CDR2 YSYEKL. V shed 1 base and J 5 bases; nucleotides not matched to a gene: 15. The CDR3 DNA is TGCGCCAGCAGCCAAGGTTACAGGGGGAGACGAGAATTAACTGAAGCTTTCTTT. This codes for CASSQGYRGRRELTEAFF.

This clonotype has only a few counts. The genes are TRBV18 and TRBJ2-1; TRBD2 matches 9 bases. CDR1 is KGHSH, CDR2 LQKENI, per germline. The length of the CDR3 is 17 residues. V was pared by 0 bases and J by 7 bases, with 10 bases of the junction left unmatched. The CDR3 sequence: CASSPPGWREGRNEQFF. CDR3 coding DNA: TGTGCCAGCTCACCACCGGGTTGGCGGGAGGGCCGAAATGAGCAGTTCTTC.

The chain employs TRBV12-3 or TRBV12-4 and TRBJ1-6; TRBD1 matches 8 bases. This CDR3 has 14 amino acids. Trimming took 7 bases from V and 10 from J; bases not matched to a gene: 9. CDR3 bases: TGTGCCAGCACCGGACAGGGTCTAGGATCACCCCTCCACTTT. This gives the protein CASTGQGLGSPLHF.

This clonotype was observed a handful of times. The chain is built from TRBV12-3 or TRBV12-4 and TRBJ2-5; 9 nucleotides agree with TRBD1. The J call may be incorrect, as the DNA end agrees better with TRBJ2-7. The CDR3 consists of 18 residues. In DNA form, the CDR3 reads TGTGCCAGCAGCCCCGGGGACAGGGATACCCCCAATGCCTACGAGCAGTACTTC. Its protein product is CASSPGDRDTPNAYEQYF.

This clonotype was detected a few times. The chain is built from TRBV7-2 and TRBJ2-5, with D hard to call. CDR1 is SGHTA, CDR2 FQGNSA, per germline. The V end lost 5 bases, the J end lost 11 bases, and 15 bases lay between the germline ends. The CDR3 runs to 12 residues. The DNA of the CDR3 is TGTGCCAGCAGCCAGGTCCGTGGAGAGCAGTACTTC. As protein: CASSQVRGEQYF.

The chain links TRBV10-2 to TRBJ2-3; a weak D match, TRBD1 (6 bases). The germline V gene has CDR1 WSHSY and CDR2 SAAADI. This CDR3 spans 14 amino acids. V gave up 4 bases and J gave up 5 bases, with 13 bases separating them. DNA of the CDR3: TGCGCCAGCAGTGGCCAGGGGAAGGTAGATACGCAGTATTTT. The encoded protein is CASSGQGKVDTQYF.

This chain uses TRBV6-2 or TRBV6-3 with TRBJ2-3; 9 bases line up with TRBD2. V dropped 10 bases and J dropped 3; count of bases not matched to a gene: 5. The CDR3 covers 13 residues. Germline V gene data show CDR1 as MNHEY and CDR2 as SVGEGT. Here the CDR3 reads CATKTSGTDTQYF. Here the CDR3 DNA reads TGTGCCACAAAGACTAGCGGAACAGATACGCAGTATTTT.